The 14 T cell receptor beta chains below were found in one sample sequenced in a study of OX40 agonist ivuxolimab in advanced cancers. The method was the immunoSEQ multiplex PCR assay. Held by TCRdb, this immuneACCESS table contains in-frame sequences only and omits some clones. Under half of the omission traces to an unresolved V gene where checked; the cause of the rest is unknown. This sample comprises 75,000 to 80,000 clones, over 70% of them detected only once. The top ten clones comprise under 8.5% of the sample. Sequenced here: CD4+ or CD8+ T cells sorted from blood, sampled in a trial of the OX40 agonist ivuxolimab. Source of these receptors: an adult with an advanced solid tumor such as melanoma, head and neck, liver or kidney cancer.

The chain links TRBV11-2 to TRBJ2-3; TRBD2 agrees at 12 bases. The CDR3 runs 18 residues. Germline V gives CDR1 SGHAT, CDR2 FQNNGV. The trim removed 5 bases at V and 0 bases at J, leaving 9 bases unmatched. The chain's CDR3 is CASSLGTSGSLSTDTQYF. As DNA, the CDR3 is TGTGCCAGCAGCCTCGGGACTAGCGGGTCATTAAGCACAGATACGCAGTATTTT.

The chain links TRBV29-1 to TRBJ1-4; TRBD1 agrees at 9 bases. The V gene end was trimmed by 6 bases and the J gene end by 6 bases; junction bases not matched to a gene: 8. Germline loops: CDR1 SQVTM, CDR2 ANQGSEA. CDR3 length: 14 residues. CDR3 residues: CSVRGRTGDEKLFF. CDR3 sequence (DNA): TGCAGCGTGCGGGGGAGGACAGGGGATGAAAAACTGTTTTTT.

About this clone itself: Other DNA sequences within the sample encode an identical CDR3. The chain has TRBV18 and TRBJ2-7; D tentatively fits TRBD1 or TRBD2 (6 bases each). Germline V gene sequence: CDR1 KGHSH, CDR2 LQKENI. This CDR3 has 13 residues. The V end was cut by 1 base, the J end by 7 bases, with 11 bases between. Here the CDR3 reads CASSPLQGGEQYF. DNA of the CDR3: TGTGCCAGCTCACCACTACAGGGAGGTGAGCAGTACTTC.

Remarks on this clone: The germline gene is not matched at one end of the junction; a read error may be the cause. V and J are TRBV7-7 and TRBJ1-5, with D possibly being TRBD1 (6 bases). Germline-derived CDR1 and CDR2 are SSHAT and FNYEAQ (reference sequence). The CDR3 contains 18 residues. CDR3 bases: TGTGCTAGCAGCTTAGCCGGGGGCCCCCCTCATAGCAATCAGCCCCAGCATTTT. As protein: CASSLAGGPPHSNQPQHF. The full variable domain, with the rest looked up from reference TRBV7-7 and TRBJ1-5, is GAGVSQSPRYKVTKRGQDVTLRCDPISSHATLYWYQQALGQGPEFLTYFNYEAQPDKSGLPSDRFSAERPEGSISTLTIQRTEQRDSAMYRCASSLAGGPPHSNQPQHFGDGTRLSIL.

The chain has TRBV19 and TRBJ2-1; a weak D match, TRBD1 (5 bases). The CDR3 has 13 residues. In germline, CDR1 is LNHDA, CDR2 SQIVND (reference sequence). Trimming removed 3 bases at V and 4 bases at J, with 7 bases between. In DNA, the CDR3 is TGTGCCAGTAGTATCGACAGATACAATGAGCAGTTCTTC. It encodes CASSIDRYNEQFF.

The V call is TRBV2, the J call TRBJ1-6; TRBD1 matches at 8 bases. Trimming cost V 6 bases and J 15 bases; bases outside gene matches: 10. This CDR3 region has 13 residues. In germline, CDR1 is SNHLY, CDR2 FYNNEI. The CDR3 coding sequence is TGTGCCAGCAGCGCCCGTTGGACAGGGTACCTCCACTTT. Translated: CASSARWTGYLHF.

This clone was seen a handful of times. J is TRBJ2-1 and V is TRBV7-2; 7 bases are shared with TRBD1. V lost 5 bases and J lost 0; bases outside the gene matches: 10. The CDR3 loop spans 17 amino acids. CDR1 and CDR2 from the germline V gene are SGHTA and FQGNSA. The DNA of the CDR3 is TGTGCCAGCAGCCCCCCGGGACAGCGAAGCTCCTACAATGAGCAGTTCTTC. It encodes CASSPPGQRSSYNEQFF.

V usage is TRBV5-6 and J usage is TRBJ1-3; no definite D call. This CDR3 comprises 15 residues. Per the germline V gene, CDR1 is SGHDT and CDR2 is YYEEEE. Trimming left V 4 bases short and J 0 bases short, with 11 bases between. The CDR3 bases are TGTGCCAGCAGCCCTGGGAGGAGCTCTGGAAACACCATATATTTT. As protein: CASSPGRSSGNTIYF.

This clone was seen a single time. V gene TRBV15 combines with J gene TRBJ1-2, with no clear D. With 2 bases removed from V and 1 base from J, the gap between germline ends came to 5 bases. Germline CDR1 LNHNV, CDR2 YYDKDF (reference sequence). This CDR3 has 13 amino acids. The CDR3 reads CATSRYSNYGYTF. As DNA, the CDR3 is TGTGCCACCAGCAGATACAGTAACTATGGCTACACCTTC.

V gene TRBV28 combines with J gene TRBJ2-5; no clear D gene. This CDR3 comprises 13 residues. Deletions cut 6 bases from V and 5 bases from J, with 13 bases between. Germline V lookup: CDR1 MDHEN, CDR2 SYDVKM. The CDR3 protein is CASSRARWETQYF. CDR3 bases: TGTGCCAGCAGCCGGGCCCGATGGGAGACCCAGTACTTC.

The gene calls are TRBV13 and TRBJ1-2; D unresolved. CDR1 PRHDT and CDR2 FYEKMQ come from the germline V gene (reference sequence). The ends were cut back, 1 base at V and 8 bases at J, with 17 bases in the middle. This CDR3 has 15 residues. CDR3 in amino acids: CASSLERVQRSGYTF. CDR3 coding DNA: TGTGCCAGCAGCTTAGAACGCGTCCAGAGGTCGGGCTACACCTTC.

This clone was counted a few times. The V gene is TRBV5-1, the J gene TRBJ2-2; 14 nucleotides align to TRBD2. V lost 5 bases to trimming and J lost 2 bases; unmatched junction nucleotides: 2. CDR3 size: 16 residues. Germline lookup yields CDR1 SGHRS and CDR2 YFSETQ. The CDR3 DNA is TGCGCCAGCAGGACTAGCGGGAGGGAAAACACCGGGGAGCTGTTTTTT. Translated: CASRTSGRENTGELFF. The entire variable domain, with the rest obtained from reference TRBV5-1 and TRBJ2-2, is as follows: KAGVTQTPRYLIKTRGQQVTLSCSPISGHRSVSWYQQTPGQGLQFLFEYFSETQRNKGNFPGRFSGRQFSNSRSEMNVSTLELGDSALYLCASRTSGRENTGELFFGEGSRLTVL.

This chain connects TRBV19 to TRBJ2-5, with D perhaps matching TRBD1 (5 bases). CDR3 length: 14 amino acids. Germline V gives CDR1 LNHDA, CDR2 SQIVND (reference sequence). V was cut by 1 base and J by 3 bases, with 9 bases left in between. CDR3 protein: CASSIGTREETQYF. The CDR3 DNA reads TGTGCCAGTAGTATAGGGACACGCGAAGAGACCCAGTACTTC.

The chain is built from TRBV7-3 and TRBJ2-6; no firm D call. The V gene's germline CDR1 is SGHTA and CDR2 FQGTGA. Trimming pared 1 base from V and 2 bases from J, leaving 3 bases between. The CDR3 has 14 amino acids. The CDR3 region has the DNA TGTGCCAGCAGCTTAATGGCTGGGGCCAACGTCCTGACTTTC. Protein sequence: CASSLMAGANVLTF.